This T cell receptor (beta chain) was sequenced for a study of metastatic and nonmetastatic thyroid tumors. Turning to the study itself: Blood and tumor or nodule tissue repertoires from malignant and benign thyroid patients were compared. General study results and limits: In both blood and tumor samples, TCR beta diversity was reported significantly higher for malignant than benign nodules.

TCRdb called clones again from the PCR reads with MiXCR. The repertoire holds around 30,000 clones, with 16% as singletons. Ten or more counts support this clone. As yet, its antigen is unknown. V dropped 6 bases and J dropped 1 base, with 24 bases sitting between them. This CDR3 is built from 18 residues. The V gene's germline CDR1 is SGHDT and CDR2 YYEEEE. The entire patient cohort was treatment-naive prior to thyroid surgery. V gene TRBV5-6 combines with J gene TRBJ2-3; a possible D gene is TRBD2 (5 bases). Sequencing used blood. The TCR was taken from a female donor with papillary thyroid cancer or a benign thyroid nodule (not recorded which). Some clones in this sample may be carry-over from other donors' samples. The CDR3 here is CASTPGFSGRDGTDTQYF. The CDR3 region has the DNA TGTGCCAGCACCCCCGGGTTTTCCGGACGGGATGGCACAGATACGCAGTATTTT.